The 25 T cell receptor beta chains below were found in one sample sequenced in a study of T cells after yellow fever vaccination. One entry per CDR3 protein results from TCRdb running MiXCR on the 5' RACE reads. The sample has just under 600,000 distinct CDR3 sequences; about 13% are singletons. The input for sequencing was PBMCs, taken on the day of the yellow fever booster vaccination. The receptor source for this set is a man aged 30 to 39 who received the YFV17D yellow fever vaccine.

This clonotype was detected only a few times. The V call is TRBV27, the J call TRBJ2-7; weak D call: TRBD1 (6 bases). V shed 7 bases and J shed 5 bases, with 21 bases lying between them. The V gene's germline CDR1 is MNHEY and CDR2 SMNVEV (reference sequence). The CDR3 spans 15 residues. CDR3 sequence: CASTPRGSRKDEQYF. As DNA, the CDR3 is TGTGCCAGCACCCCCAGGGGATCGAGAAAGGACGAGCAGTACTTC.

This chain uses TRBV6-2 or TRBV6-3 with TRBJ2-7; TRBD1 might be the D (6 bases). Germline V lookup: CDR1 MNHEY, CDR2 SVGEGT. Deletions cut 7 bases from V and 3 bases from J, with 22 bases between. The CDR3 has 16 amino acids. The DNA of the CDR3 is TGTGCCAGCAAGGGACATGGAGACCCACGGGACTACGAGCAGTACTTC. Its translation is CASKGHGDPRDYEQYF.

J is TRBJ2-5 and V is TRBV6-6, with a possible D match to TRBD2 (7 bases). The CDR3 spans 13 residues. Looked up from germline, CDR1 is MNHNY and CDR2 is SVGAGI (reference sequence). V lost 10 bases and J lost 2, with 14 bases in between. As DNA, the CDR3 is TGTGCCACTTCTGAGGGGGGGCAAGAGACCCAGTACTTC. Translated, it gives CATSEGGQETQYF.

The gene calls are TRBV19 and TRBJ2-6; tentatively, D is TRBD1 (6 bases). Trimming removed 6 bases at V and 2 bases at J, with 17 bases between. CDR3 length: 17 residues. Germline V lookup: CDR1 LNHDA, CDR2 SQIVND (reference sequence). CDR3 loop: CASSKLPDSTGANVLTF. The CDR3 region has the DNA TGTGCCAGTAGCAAACTCCCGGACAGCACTGGGGCCAACGTCCTGACTTTC.

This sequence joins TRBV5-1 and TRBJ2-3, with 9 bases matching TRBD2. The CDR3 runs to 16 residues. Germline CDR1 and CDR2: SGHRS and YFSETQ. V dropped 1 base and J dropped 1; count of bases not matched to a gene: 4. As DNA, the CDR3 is TGCGCCAGCAGCTTGATTCGGACTAGCGGCACAGATACGCAGTATTTT. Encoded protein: CASSLIRTSGTDTQYF.

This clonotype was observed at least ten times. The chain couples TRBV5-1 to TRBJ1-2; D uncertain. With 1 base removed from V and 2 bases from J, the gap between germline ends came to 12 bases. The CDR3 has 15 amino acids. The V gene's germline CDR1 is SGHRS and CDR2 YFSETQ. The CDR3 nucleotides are TGCGCCAGCAGCTTGTTCGGCGCAGAAAACTATGGCTACACCTTC. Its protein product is CASSLFGAENYGYTF.

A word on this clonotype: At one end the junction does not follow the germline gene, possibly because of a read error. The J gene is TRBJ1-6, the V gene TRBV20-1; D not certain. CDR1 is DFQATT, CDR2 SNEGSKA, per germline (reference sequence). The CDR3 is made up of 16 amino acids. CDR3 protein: CCARDLANGLNSPLHF. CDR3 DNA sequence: TGCTGTGCTAGAGATCTAGCGAACGGCTTGAATTCACCCCTCCACTTT.

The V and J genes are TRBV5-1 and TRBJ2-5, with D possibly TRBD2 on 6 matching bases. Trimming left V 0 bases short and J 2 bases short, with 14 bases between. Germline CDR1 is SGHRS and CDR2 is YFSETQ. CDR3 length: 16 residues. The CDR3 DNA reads TGCGCCAGCAGCTTGGGCCCAGCGGGCCAACAAGAGACCCAGTACTTC. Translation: CASSLGPAGQQETQYF.

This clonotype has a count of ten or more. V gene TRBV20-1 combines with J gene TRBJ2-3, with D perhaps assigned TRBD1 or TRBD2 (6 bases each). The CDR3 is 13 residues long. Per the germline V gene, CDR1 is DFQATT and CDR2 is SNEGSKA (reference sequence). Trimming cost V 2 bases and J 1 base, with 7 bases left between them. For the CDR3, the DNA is TGCAGTGCTAGAAGGGGGGGCACAGATACGCAGTATTTT. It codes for CSARRGGTDTQYF.

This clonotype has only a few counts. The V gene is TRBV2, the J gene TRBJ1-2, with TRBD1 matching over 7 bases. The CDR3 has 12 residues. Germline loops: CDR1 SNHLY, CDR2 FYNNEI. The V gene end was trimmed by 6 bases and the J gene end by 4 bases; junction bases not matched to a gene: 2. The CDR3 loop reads CASRGQIYGYTF. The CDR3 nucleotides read TGTGCCAGCAGGGGACAGATCTATGGCTACACCTTC.

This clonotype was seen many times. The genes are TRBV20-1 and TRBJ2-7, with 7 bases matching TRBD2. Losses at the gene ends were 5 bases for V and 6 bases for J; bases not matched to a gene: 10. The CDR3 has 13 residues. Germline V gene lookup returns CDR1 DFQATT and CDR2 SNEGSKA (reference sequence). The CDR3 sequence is CSARGGPRPEQYF. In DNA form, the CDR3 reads TGCAGTGCTCGGGGAGGGCCCCGCCCCGAGCAGTACTTC.

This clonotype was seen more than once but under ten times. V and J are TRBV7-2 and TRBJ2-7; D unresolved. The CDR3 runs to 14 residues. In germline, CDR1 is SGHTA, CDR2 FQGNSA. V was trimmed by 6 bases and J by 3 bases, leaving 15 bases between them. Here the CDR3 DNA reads TGTGCCAGCAGGCCCCGGGTAGCAAGCTACGAGCAGTACTTC. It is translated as CASRPRVASYEQYF.

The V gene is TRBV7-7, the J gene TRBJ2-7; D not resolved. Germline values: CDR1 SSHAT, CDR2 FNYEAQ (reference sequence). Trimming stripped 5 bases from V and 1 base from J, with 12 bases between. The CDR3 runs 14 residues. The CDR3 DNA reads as TGTGCCAGCAGCCCCGGACCCAGTTCCTACGAGCAGTACTTC. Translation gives CASSPGPSSYEQYF.

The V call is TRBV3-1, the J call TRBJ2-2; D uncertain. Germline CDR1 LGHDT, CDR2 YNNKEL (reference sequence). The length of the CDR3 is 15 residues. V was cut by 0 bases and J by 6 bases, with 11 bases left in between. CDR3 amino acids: CASSQEIRPAGELFF. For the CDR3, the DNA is TGTGCCAGCAGCCAAGAAATCAGACCGGCCGGGGAGCTGTTTTTT.

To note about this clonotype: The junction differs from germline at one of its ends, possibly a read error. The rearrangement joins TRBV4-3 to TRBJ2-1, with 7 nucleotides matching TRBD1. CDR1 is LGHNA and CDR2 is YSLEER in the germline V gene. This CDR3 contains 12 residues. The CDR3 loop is CASSQEGGQLVF. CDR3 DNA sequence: TGCGCCAGCAGCCAAGAAGGGGGACAGCTAGTCTTC.

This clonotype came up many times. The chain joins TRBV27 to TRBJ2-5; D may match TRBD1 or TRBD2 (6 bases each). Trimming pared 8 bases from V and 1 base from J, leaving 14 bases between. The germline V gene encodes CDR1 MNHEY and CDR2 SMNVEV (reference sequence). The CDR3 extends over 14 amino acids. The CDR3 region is CASAPGGRQETQYF. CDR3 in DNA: TGTGCCAGCGCCCCCGGGGGCCGCCAAGAGACCCAGTACTTC.

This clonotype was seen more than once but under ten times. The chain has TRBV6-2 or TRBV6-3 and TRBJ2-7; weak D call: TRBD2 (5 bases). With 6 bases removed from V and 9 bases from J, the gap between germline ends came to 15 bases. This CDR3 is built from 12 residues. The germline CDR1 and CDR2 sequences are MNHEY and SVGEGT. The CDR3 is CASRHTRDVQYF. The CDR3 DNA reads TGTGCCAGCAGACATACTAGGGATGTGCAGTACTTC.

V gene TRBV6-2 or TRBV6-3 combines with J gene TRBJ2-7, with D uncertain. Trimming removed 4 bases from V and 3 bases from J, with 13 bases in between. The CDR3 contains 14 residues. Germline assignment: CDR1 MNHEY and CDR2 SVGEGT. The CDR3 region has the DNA TGTGCCAGCAGTTTAAAACGGATAAGCTACGAGCAGTACTTC. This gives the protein CASSLKRISYEQYF.

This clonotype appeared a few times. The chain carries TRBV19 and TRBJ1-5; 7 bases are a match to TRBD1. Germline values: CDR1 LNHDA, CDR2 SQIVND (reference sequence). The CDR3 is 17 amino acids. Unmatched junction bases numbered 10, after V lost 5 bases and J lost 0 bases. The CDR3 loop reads CASSSDRLRISNQPQHF. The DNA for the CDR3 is TGTGCCAGTAGTTCGGACAGGCTCCGCATTAGCAATCAGCCCCAGCATTTT. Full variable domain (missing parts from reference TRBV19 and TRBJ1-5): DGGITQSPKYLFRKEGQNVTLSCEQNLNHDAMYWYRQDPGQGLRLIYYSQIVNDFQKGDIAEGYSVSREKKESFPLTVTSAQKNPTAFYLCASSSDRLRISNQPQHFGDGTRLSIL.

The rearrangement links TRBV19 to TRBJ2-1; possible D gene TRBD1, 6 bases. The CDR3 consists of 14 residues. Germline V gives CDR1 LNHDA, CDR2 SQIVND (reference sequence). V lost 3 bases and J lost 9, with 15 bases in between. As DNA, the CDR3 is TGTGCCAGTAGTATCGATGGGGGCCCATCTGAGCAGTTCTTC. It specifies CASSIDGGPSEQFF. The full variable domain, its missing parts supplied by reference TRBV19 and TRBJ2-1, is DGGITQSPKYLFRKEGQNVTLSCEQNLNHDAMYWYRQDPGQGLRLIYYSQIVNDFQKGDIAEGYSVSREKKESFPLTVTSAQKNPTAFYLCASSIDGGPSEQFFGPGTRLTVL.

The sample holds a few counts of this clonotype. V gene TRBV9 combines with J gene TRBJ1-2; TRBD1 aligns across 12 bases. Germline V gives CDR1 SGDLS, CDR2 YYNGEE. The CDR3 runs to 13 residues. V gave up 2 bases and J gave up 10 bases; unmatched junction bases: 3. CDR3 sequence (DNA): TGTGCCAGCAGCGTTCCGGGACAGGGGGCCTACACCTTC. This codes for CASSVPGQGAYTF.

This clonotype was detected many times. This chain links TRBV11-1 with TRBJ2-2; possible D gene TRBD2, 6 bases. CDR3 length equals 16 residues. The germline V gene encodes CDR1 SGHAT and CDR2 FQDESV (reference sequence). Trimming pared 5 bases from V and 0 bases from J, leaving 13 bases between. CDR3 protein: CASSVGGLPNTGELFF. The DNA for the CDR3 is TGTGCCAGCAGCGTTGGGGGACTCCCGAACACCGGGGAGCTGTTTTTT.

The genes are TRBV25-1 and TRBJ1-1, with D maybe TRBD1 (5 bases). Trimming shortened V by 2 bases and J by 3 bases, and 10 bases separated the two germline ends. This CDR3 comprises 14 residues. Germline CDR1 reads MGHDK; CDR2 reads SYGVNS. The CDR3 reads CASSEMGEDTEAFF. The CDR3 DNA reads TGTGCCAGCAGTGAAATGGGGGAGGACACTGAAGCTTTCTTT.

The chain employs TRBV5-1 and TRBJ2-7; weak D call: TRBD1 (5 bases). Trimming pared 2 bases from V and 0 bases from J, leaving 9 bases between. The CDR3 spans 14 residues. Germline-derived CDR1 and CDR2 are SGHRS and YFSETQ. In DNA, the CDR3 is TGCGCCAGCAGCTTCGACAGTGCCTCCTACGAGCAGTACTTC. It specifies CASSFDSASYEQYF. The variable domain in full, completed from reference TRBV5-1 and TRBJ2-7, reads KAGVTQTPRYLIKTRGQQVTLSCSPISGHRSVSWYQQTPGQGLQFLFEYFSETQRNKGNFPGRFSGRQFSNSRSEMNVSTLELGDSALYLCASSFDSASYEQYFGPGTRLTVT.

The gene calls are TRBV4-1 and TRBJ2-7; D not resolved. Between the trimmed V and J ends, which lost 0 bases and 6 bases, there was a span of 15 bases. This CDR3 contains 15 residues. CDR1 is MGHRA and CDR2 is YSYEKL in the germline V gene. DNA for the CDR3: TGCGCCAGCAGCCAAGAAATAGCAGGCCCCGTCGAGCAGTACTTC. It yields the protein CASSQEIAGPVEQYF.